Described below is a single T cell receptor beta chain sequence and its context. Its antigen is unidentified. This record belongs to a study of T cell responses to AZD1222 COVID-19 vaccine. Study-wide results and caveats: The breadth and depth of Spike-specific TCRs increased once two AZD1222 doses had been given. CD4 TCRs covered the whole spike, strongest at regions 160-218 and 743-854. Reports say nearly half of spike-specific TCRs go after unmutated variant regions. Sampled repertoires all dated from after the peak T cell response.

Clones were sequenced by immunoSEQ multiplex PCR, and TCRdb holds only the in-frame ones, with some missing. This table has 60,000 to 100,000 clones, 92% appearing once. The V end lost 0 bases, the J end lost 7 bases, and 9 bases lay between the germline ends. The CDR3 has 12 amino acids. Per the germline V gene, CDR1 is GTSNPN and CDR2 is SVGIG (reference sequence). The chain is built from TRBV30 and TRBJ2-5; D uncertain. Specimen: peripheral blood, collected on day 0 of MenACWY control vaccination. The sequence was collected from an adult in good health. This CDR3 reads CAWSVRMGTQYF. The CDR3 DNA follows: TGTGCCTGGAGTGTACGAATGGGGACCCAGTACTTC.